Following are 22 T cell receptor beta chains from one sample sequenced in a study of blood T cell repertoires in COVID-19. The repertoire was sequenced with immunoSEQ multiplex PCR; TCRdb's copy has only in-frame clones and lacks some. The top ten hold roughly 6% of the sample, which has tens of thousands of clones, roughly 89% seen once. Sequencing was done on a sample of peripheral blood. These receptors were collected from a man aged 70-80 years with active COVID-19.

About this clone itself: A read error may produce the germline difference seen at one junction end. CDR3 DNA sequence: TGTGCCAGCAGGGAAGGGGGGGCGCAGTATTTT. It is translated as CASREGGAQYF. This chain joins TRBV2 and TRBJ2-3; D possibly corresponds to TRBD2 (7 bases). CDR1 and CDR2 (germline): SNHLY, FYNNEI. The CDR3 spans 11 residues. The full variable domain, completed using reference TRBV2 and TRBJ2-3, is EPEVTQTPSHQVTQMGQEVILRCVPISNHLYFYWYRQILGQKVEFLVSFYNNEISEKSEIFDDQFSVERPDGSNFTLKIRSTKLEDSAMYFCASREGGAQYFGPGTRLTVL.

The chain uses TRBV5-6 and TRBJ2-7; 9 nucleotides align to TRBD1. The CDR3 is 15 amino acids. CDR1 SGHDT and CDR2 YYEEEE come from the germline V gene. V was pared by 3 bases and J by 6 bases, with 10 bases of the junction left unmatched. This CDR3 is CASSSPGGTGFEQYF. For the CDR3, the DNA is TGTGCCAGCAGCTCGCCTGGAGGGACAGGGTTCGAGCAGTACTTC. The full variable domain, with the rest looked up from reference TRBV5-6 and TRBJ2-7, is DAGVTQSPTHLIKTRGQQVTLRCSPKSGHDTVSWYQQALGQGPQFIFQYYEEEERQRGNFPDRFSGHQFPNYSSELNVNALLLGDSALYLCASSSPGGTGFEQYFGPGTRLTVT.

The table lists this clone with a count of one. The chain has TRBV10-3 and TRBJ2-1; TRBD1 aligns across 8 bases. In germline, CDR1 is ENHRY, CDR2 SYGVKD. CDR3 length: 14 amino acids. With 2 bases clipped from V and 10 bases from J, the junction kept 7 bases outside the gene matches. Written as DNA, the CDR3 is TGTGCCATCAGTGAGGGACAGGGTTTTCGGGAGCAGTTCTTC. Encoded protein: CAISEGQGFREQFF.

The V and J genes are TRBV3-1 (or the pseudogene TRBV3-2) and TRBJ2-2; D might be TRBD2 (5 bases). This CDR3 has 13 residues. Germline-derived CDR1 and CDR2 are LGHDT and YNNKEL (reference sequence). Trimming stripped 2 bases from V and 8 bases from J, with 9 bases between. The CDR3 coding sequence is TGTGCCAGCAGCCAACTAGCACAGGGGGAGCTGTTTTTT. This gives the protein CASSQLAQGELFF.

The gene calls are TRBV4-1 and TRBJ1-6; maybe TRBD1 (6 bases). This CDR3 spans 17 amino acids. Between the trimmed V and J ends, which lost 1 base and 7 bases, there was a span of 17 bases. Germline V gene sequence: CDR1 MGHRA, CDR2 YSYEKL. CDR3 sequence: CASSQVLTRGFNSPLHF. Written as DNA, the CDR3 is TGCGCCAGCAGCCAAGTCCTTACCAGGGGCTTCAATTCACCCCTCCACTTT.

J is TRBJ1-4 and V is TRBV6-5; D gene uncertain. V was clipped by 6 bases and J by 0 bases, with 11 bases between them. This CDR3 spans 15 amino acids. Per the germline V gene, CDR1 is MNHEY and CDR2 is SVGAGI. CDR3 in amino acids: CASRASLTTNEKLFF. CDR3 DNA sequence: TGTGCCAGCAGGGCCTCGTTGACAACTAATGAAAAACTGTTTTTT.

The chain is built from TRBV9 and TRBJ2-2; 8 bases align to TRBD2. This CDR3 region has 15 residues. Germline V lookup: CDR1 SGDLS, CDR2 YYNGEE. After removal of 0 bases from V and 6 bases from J, the junction contained 4 bases not matched to a gene. The CDR3 nucleotides read TGTGCCAGCAGCGTAGTTAGCGGGGTCGCCGGGGAGCTGTTTTTT. Protein product: CASSVVSGVAGELFF.

The rearrangement links TRBV7-6 to TRBJ2-5; TRBD2 is a possible D gene (5 bases). The CDR3 covers 15 residues. Germline V gene data show CDR1 as SGHVS and CDR2 as FNYEAQ. The ends were cut back, 5 bases at V and 5 bases at J, with 18 bases in the middle. CDR3 nucleotides: TGTGCCAGCAGCCCTCCAGCGGACCGGCGGGAGACCCAGTACTTC. Amino acid sequence: CASSPPADRRETQYF.

The CDR3 coding sequence is TGTGCCAGCAGCAGGTCCGGGACAGGGTCTTCACCCCTCCACTTT. Residues: CASSRSGTGSSPLHF. This chain links TRBV9 with TRBJ1-6; 9 bases align to TRBD1. Germline CDR1 SGDLS, CDR2 YYNGEE. The CDR3 extends over 15 amino acids. The ends lost 4 bases at V and 9 bases at J; junction bases unmatched: 8.

The J gene is TRBJ2-1, the V gene TRBV18; 11 bases line up with TRBD2. From germline, CDR1 is KGHSH and CDR2 LQKENI. Losses at the gene ends were 4 bases for V and 3 bases for J; bases not matched to a gene: 11. CDR3 size: 18 residues. This CDR3 reads CASSLITASGGYYNEQFF. DNA for the CDR3: TGTGCCAGCTCACTCATAACCGCTAGCGGGGGGTACTACAATGAGCAGTTCTTC.

V is TRBV3-1 (or the pseudogene TRBV3-2) and J is TRBJ2-7; weak D call: TRBD2 (5 bases). The CDR3 sequence is 13 residues long. V shed 8 bases and J shed 6 bases, with 17 bases lying between them. Germline V gene data show CDR1 as LGHDT and CDR2 as YNNKEL (reference sequence). The CDR3 DNA follows: TGTGCCAGCCGCCGCACGGAGGCAGGCGAGCAGTACTTC. Protein: CASRRTEAGEQYF.

The gene calls are TRBV6-5 and TRBJ2-7; tentative D call: TRBD1 (6 bases). Germline V gene sequence: CDR1 MNHEY, CDR2 SVGAGI. V gave up 5 bases and J gave up 1 base, with 15 bases separating them. The CDR3 is 15 residues long. The CDR3 loop is CASSLGSTGSYEQYF. The CDR3 region has the DNA TGTGCCAGCAGTCTTGGATCCACAGGGTCCTACGAGCAGTACTTC.

The V call is TRBV5-1, the J call TRBJ1-5, with D unclear. Germline V gene data show CDR1 as SGHRS and CDR2 as YFSETQ. The CDR3 spans 14 residues. The V and J ends lost 4 bases and 2 bases respectively, with 10 bases between them. CDR3: CASSPGSGNQPQHF. CDR3 in DNA: TGCGCCAGCAGCCCGGGGTCGGGCAATCAGCCCCAGCATTTT.

This clone was seen a few times. This sequence joins TRBV14 and TRBJ1-6, with D perhaps matching TRBD1 (6 bases). V lost 1 base and J lost 7, with 20 bases in between. The germline gives CDR1 SGHDN, CDR2 FVKESK. CDR3 length equals 18 residues. CDR3 region: CASSQGLAGDVRNSPLHF. DNA for the CDR3: TGTGCCAGCAGCCAAGGGTTGGCAGGGGACGTTAGAAATTCACCCCTCCACTTT. Together with reference TRBV14 and TRBJ1-6, the CDR3 gives the full variable domain: EAGVTQFPSHSVIEKGQTVTLRCDPISGHDNLYWYRRVMGKEIKFLLHFVKESKQDESGMPNNRFLAERTGGTYSTLKVQPAELEDSGVYFCASSQGLAGDVRNSPLHFGNGTRLTVT.

The rearrangement links TRBV7-6 to TRBJ1-2, with D maybe TRBD1 (5 bases). Germline V CDR1 and CDR2: SGHVS, FNYEAQ. V gave up 6 bases and J gave up 2 bases, with 16 bases separating them. The CDR3 runs to 15 residues. CDR3 residues: CASSLTTVINYGYTF. Written as DNA, the CDR3 is TGTGCCAGCAGTTTAACGACAGTAATCAACTATGGCTACACCTTC.

This clone ranks as medium-sized. The CDR3 loop is CAWKRHSSYNSPLHF. In nucleotides, the CDR3 is TGTGCCTGGAAAAGACACAGCTCCTATAATTCACCCCTCCACTTT. The chain couples TRBV30 to TRBJ1-6; D is undetermined. The germline V gene encodes CDR1 GTSNPN and CDR2 SVGIG (reference sequence). V lost 4 bases to trimming and J lost 0 bases, with 10 bases between them. CDR3 length equals 15 residues.

V gene TRBV6-5 combines with J gene TRBJ2-7; 11 bases agree with TRBD1. The CDR3 is 15 amino acids. Germline V gene data show CDR1 as MNHEY and CDR2 as SVGAGI. J was trimmed by 4 bases and V by 6 bases; bases with no gene match: 8. CDR3 in amino acids: CASRTRDRGSYEQYF. CDR3 bases: TGTGCCAGCAGGACCCGGGACAGGGGGTCGTACGAGCAGTACTTC.

This clone appeared a single time. The chain carries TRBV5-1 and TRBJ1-2; D is perhaps TRBD1 (6 bases). Germline CDR1 and CDR2: SGHRS and YFSETQ. CDR3 size: 18 residues. Deletions cut 4 bases from V and 2 bases from J, with 24 bases between. CDR3 region: CASSPDILDSRKNYGYTF. CDR3 nucleotide sequence: TGCGCCAGCAGCCCGGACATTTTGGACAGTCGAAAAAACTATGGCTACACCTTC. Full variable domain (rest looked up from reference TRBV5-1 and TRBJ1-2): KAGVTQTPRYLIKTRGQQVTLSCSPISGHRSVSWYQQTPGQGLQFLFEYFSETQRNKGNFPGRFSGRQFSNSRSEMNVSTLELGDSALYLCASSPDILDSRKNYGYTFGSGTRLTVV.

CDR3 coding DNA: TGTGCCACTACAGGTGCGAGCTCCTACGAGCAGTACTTC. Protein: CATTGASSYEQYF. The chain is built from TRBV24-1 and TRBJ2-7, with a tentative D call TRBD1 (5 bases). Germline V gene sequence: CDR1 KGHDR, CDR2 SFDVKD. CDR3 length: 13 amino acids. Trimming left V 10 bases short and J 0 bases short, with 12 bases between.

The chain couples TRBV6-5 to TRBJ2-1; 9 positions agree with TRBD2. Germline loops: CDR1 MNHEY, CDR2 SVGAGI. J lost 6 bases, V lost 2 bases, and 5 bases had no gene match. This CDR3 comprises 15 residues. CDR3 in DNA: TGTGCCAGCAGTTACGGTAGCGGGGGAATCAATGAGCAGTTCTTC. Its translation is CASSYGSGGINEQFF.

This chain links TRBV29-1 with TRBJ2-3; 11 nucleotides match TRBD1. V lost 7 bases to trimming and J lost 5 bases; unmatched junction nucleotides: 11. The CDR3 spans 15 residues. CDR1 and CDR2 from the germline V gene are SQVTM and ANQGSEA. CDR3 sequence reads: CSAPRTGGEGDTQYF. The CDR3 DNA follows: TGCAGCGCCCCGCGGACAGGGGGCGAAGGAGATACGCAGTATTTT.

The chain carries TRBV5-8 and TRBJ2-7; D is possibly TRBD2 (6 bases). With 2 bases removed from V and 4 bases from J, the gap between germline ends came to 13 bases. The CDR3 runs 14 residues. Germline CDR1 is SGHTS and CDR2 is YDEGEE. The DNA for the CDR3 is TGTGCCAGCAGCTTTAGAGGAGGAGGGTACGAGCAGTACTTC. It translates to CASSFRGGGYEQYF.